This T cell receptor beta chain emerged from a study of radiotherapy plus CTLA-4 blockade in lung cancer. About the study: Of all patients, approximately 17% responded objectively and around 31% showed disease control.

The V end lost 3 bases, the J end lost 0 bases, and 6 bases lay between the germline ends. The CDR3 is 14 amino acids. The germline V gene encodes CDR1 SNHLY and CDR2 FYNNEI. About this clone itself: Its specificity is unknown.

TCRdb keeps only in-frame clones here, not all; method: immunoSEQ multiplex PCR. Among nearly 110,000 clones listed, over 65% were seen once. The study, taken as a whole, reports: Best predicting response, reportedly, were early blood T cell clone dynamics, with interferon-beta.

The sample in question was peripheral blood, obtained from a patient treated with radiotherapy plus ipilimumab. The sequence came from a human donor with non-small cell lung cancer that progressed on radiotherapy plus ipilimumab. Some clones in this sample may be carry-over from other donors' samples. The V gene is TRBV2, the J gene TRBJ1-3; D gene uncertain. In DNA form, the CDR3 reads TGTGCCAGCAGTGACCGCAACTCTGGAAACACCATATATTTT. This translates into CASSDRNSGNTIYF.